The rows below give T cell receptor beta chains drawn from one sample of a study of control samples from healthy donors and cancer patients. TCRdb's table, derived via immunoSEQ multiplex PCR, lists solely in-frame clones and lacks some. The sample consists of roughly 100,000 clones, around 89% of them appearing once. The sequenced sample consisted of blood. These receptors all stem from a man aged 30-40 years in good health. The CDR3 runs from the conserved cysteine through the conserved F or W. Fields, in order: clone size, D gene, J gene, V gene, CDR3 protein. D genes are given only for firm matches. Clone size, where shown, is once, few, many, or a class for clones that have expanded.

size: NA; D: NA; J: TRBJ1-2; V: TRBV24-1; CDR3: CATSDLGDPRRGYTF
size: NA; D: TRBD1; J: TRBJ2-1; V: TRBV4-1; CDR3: CASTLRVLWDREKGEQFF
size: NA; D: NA; J: TRBJ2-1; V: TRBV12-3/TRBV12-4; CDR3: CASRRLDYNEQFF
size: few; D: TRBD1; J: TRBJ1-1; V: TRBV12-3/TRBV12-4; CDR3: CASSPDREAFF
size: NA; D: TRBD1; J: TRBJ1-2; V: TRBV18; CDR3: CASSPGTGSVGYTF
size: NA; D: TRBD2; J: TRBJ2-2; V: TRBV5-4; CDR3: CASSLGLAGGPRELFF
size: NA; D: TRBD1; J: TRBJ1-1; V: TRBV2; CDR3: CASSEAYLGSPRQGSLTEAFF
size: NA; D: TRBD2; J: TRBJ2-3; V: TRBV5-1; CDR3: CASSLTGTRVDTQYF
size: NA; D: NA; J: TRBJ1-4; V: TRBV7-2; CDR3: CASSLSRNEKLFF
size: once; D: TRBD1; J: TRBJ2-7; V: TRBV30; CDR3: CAWERTGGRYEQYF
size: NA; D: TRBD1; J: TRBJ2-2; V: TRBV4-1; CDR3: CASSPGQNTGELFF
size: NA; D: TRBD1; J: TRBJ1-4; V: TRBV27; CDR3: CASSPQGAREKLFF
size: few; D: NA; J: TRBJ2-6; V: TRBV9; CDR3: CASSPRGIENSGANVLTF
size: medium-sized; D: TRBD2; J: TRBJ2-3; V: TRBV6-6; CDR3: CASSRLAASTDTQYF
size: NA; D: NA; J: TRBJ2-5; V: TRBV12-5; CDR3: CASGLLFGGETQYF
size: NA; D: NA; J: TRBJ2-2; V: TRBV5-1; CDR3: CASSYPDSSNTGELFF
size: NA; D: TRBD2; J: TRBJ2-2; V: TRBV11-2; CDR3: CASSPLAGDTGELFF
size: NA; D: TRBD1; J: TRBJ1-2; V: TRBV7-8; CDR3: CASSYDRDYGYTF
size: NA; D: NA; J: TRBJ1-1; V: TRBV7-9; CDR3: CASSTSTLRNTEAFF
size: NA; D: NA; J: TRBJ1-1; V: TRBV5-4; CDR3: CASSQSVGGTEAFF
size: NA; D: TRBD2; J: TRBJ2-7; V: TRBV7-2; CDR3: CASSAGTSRREQYF
size: once; D: NA; J: TRBJ1-1; V: TRBV23-1; CDR3: CASSPGTPDTEAFF
size: once; D: NA; J: TRBJ2-3; V: TRBV7-2; CDR3: CASRDSRGTDTQYF
size: NA; D: NA; J: TRBJ2-1; V: TRBV19; CDR3: CASSTSGDSYNEQFF
size: NA; D: TRBD1; J: TRBJ1-6; V: TRBV19; CDR3: CATRTGYGNSPLHF
size: NA; D: TRBD2; J: TRBJ2-7; V: TRBV24-1; CDR3: CATSESGTRAYEQYF
size: NA; D: TRBD1; J: TRBJ2-7; V: TRBV28; CDR3: CASSLTGLQYF
size: NA; D: TRBD1; J: TRBJ1-1; V: TRBV5-4; CDR3: CASRVGQAAEAFF
size: NA; D: TRBD2; J: TRBJ2-5; V: TRBV7-9; CDR3: CASSFRLAGGTQETQYF
size: NA; D: TRBD1; J: TRBJ2-3; V: TRBV19; CDR3: CASSTSTTGGWTDTQYF
size: NA; D: NA; J: TRBJ2-2; V: TRBV28; CDR3: CASTLGVTGELFF
size: NA; D: TRBD1; J: TRBJ1-5; V: TRBV19; CDR3: CASTTGGYSNQPQHF
size: few; D: TRBD1; J: TRBJ1-5; V: TRBV9; CDR3: CASTPEDRAGSNQPQHF
size: NA; D: NA; J: TRBJ1-6; V: TRBV6-1; CDR3: CASSGTWARYNSPLHF
size: NA; D: TRBD2; J: TRBJ2-7; V: TRBV5-5; CDR3: CASSPAGGSSYEQYF
size: NA; D: NA; J: TRBJ1-2; V: TRBV10-2; CDR3: CASSESTQRGGYTF
size: once; D: NA; J: TRBJ2-6; V: TRBV28; CDR3: CASSSSMNGANVLTF
size: NA; D: TRBD1; J: TRBJ1-2; V: TRBV4-3; CDR3: CASSPVGQGGNYGYTF
size: NA; D: TRBD2; J: TRBJ2-3; V: TRBV11-1; CDR3: CASSLGLAADTQYF
size: NA; D: NA; J: TRBJ2-3; V: TRBV3-1/TRBV3-2; CDR3: CASRKDITDTQYF
size: NA; D: TRBD1; J: TRBJ1-2; V: TRBV12-5; CDR3: CASGAGQGGYGYTF
size: NA; D: TRBD2; J: TRBJ2-7; V: TRBV7-2; CDR3: CASSLGSAGVREQYF
size: NA; D: NA; J: TRBJ1-1; V: TRBV7-9; CDR3: CASSYGTLQEAFF
size: NA; D: NA; J: TRBJ1-5; V: TRBV19; CDR3: CASSMGSRGLGQPQHF
size: NA; D: TRBD2; J: TRBJ2-5; V: TRBV24-1; CDR3: CAGGVVSRESRETQYF
size: NA; D: NA; J: TRBJ2-1; V: TRBV6-5; CDR3: CASSMEDPLYNEQFF
size: few; D: TRBD1; J: TRBJ1-1; V: TRBV18; CDR3: CASSPPGRGLTEAFF
size: few; D: NA; J: TRBJ2-7; V: TRBV5-4; CDR3: CASASPTSYEQYF
size: NA; D: NA; J: TRBJ2-7; V: TRBV4-1; CDR3: CASSQDQNSYEQYF
size: NA; D: NA; J: TRBJ2-5; V: TRBV4-1; CDR3: CVSSQDLVRDQETQYF
size: NA; D: NA; J: TRBJ2-3; V: TRBV28; CDR3: CASTPRRDTQYF